Each of the 14 T cell receptor beta chains below was sequenced from the same sample in a study of blood T cell repertoires in COVID-19. Libraries were prepared by immunoSEQ multiplex PCR; TCRdb keeps only in-frame clonotypes and omits some of them. The sample has some 150,000 clones; 75% to 90% are singletons. The sample taken for sequencing was peripheral blood. The receptors come from an elderly woman with acute or convalescent COVID-19.

The chain recombines TRBV5-1 with TRBJ2-3, with TRBD2 matching 15 bases. Trimming took 4 bases from V and 3 from J; bases not matched to a gene: 9. The CDR3 totals 18 residues. CDR1 and CDR2 (germline): SGHRS, YFSETQ. The CDR3 protein is CASSGYPGLAGGTDTQYF. The CDR3 DNA follows: TGCGCCAGCAGCGGTTATCCGGGACTAGCGGGAGGAACAGATACGCAGTATTTT.

V gene TRBV5-1 combines with J gene TRBJ1-2; D gene uncertain. CDR3 length: 13 residues. Germline V lookup: CDR1 SGHRS, CDR2 YFSETQ. V lost 3 bases, J lost 8 bases, and 14 bases lay in between. As DNA, the CDR3 is TGCGCCAGCAGCTCCACAGTTTTTTTCGGCTACACCTTC. This sequence encodes CASSSTVFFGYTF.

The chain is built from TRBV7-2 and TRBJ1-2, with 7 bases fitting TRBD1. CDR3 length: 15 amino acids. The trim removed 1 base at V and 3 bases at J, leaving 5 bases unmatched. Looked up from germline, CDR1 is SGHTA and CDR2 is FQGNSA. CDR3 region: CASSLETGYHYGYTF. CDR3 sequence (DNA): TGTGCCAGCAGCTTAGAGACAGGGTATCACTATGGCTACACCTTC.

The CDR3 loop reads CASSLIGQGFNSPLHF. CDR3 in DNA: TGTGCCAGCAGTTTAATTGGACAGGGGTTTAATTCACCCCTCCACTTT. The chain is built from TRBV27 and TRBJ1-6, with 9 bases aligning to TRBD1. CDR1 and CDR2 (germline): MNHEY, SMNVEV (reference sequence). The V gene end was trimmed by 2 bases and the J gene end by 6 bases; junction bases not matched to a gene: 5. The CDR3 is 16 residues long.

This sequence joins TRBV19 and TRBJ2-7; the D gene is possibly TRBD2 (5 bases). The CDR3 is 14 residues long. CDR1 and CDR2 from the germline V gene are LNHDA and SQIVND (reference sequence). The V end lost 1 base, the J end lost 2 bases, and 9 bases lay between the germline ends. The CDR3, as DNA: TGTGCCAGTAGTATAGCGGGAAGTACCTACGAGCAGTACTTC. Residues: CASSIAGSTYEQYF.

The chain couples TRBV2 to TRBJ2-2; 7 nucleotides line up with TRBD1. Trimming removed 8 bases from V and 0 bases from J; junction bases left unmatched: 6. There are 15 residues in the CDR3. Per the germline V gene, CDR1 is SNHLY and CDR2 is FYNNEI. In DNA form, the CDR3 reads TGTGCCAGCTTGGGACAGCTCCCGAACACCGGGGAGCTGTTTTTT. Protein product: CASLGQLPNTGELFF.

This clone was seen once. The chain combines TRBV5-6 with TRBJ1-5; a possible D gene is TRBD1 (5 bases). The V end was cut by 2 bases, the J end by 7 bases, with 16 bases between. The CDR3 is made up of 15 amino acids. The germline gives CDR1 SGHDT, CDR2 YYEEEE. CDR3: CASSFGQGSVQPQHF. CDR3 DNA sequence: TGTGCCAGCAGCTTCGGGCAGGGAAGTGTCCAGCCCCAGCATTTT.

This clone showed up just a few times. This rearrangement joins TRBV3-1 (or the pseudogene TRBV3-2) to TRBJ2-7; D is possibly TRBD2 (5 bases). The CDR3 length is 14 residues. The germline V and J ends were trimmed by 1 base and 3 bases, with 10 bases remaining between them. Germline CDR1 reads LGHDT; CDR2 reads YNNKEL (reference sequence). In DNA form, the CDR3 reads TGTGCCAGCAGCCAAGTAAGCGGCGTCTACGAGCAGTACTTC. This translates into CASSQVSGVYEQYF.

The CDR3: CASSAGGGLRTDTQYF. As DNA, the CDR3 is TGTGCCAGCAGCGCAGGAGGAGGACTTCGCACAGATACGCAGTATTTT. The chain joins TRBV9 to TRBJ2-3, with D possibly TRBD2 on 5 matching bases. The V gene's germline CDR1 is SGDLS and CDR2 YYNGEE. The CDR3 consists of 16 residues. Trimming left V 3 bases short and J 1 base short, with 15 bases between.

This chain joins TRBV10-3 and TRBJ2-3, with a tentative D call TRBD2 (5 bases). CDR1 is ENHRY, CDR2 SYGVKD, per germline. Between the trimmed V and J ends, which lost 4 bases and 0 bases, there was a span of 11 bases. The CDR3 is 15 amino acids. CDR3 residues: CAISVGGYSTDTQYF. The CDR3 DNA reads as TGTGCCATCAGTGTCGGAGGTTATAGCACAGATACGCAGTATTTT.

The chain uses TRBV7-2 and TRBJ1-4; 9 nucleotides line up with TRBD1. CDR3 length: 14 amino acids. Per germline, CDR1 SGHTA and CDR2 FQGNSA. V was clipped by 6 bases and J by 4 bases; unmatched bases: 3. The DNA for the CDR3 is TGTGCCAGCAGTAAGGGACAGGGTAATGAAAAACTGTTTTTT. It specifies CASSKGQGNEKLFF.

The chain employs TRBV9 and TRBJ2-5; 13 bases match TRBD2. J gave up 5 bases and V 3 bases, and 7 bases lay outside the gene matches. Germline lookup yields CDR1 SGDLS and CDR2 YYNGEE. This CDR3 comprises 16 residues. DNA of the CDR3: TGTGCCAGCAGCGCGCTACTAGCGGGAGGGGGCGAGACCCAGTACTTC. It yields the protein CASSALLAGGGETQYF. The full variable domain, with the rest looked up from reference TRBV9 and TRBJ2-5, is DSGVTQTPKHLITATGQRVTLRCSPRSGDLSVYWYQQSLDQGLQFLIQYYNGEERAKGNILERFSAQQFPDLHSELNLSSLELGDSALYFCASSALLAGGGETQYFGPGTRLLVL.

This chain connects TRBV28 to TRBJ2-7; possible D gene TRBD2, 5 bases. CDR1 is MDHEN, CDR2 SYDVKM, per germline. V lost 8 bases, J lost 4 bases, and 9 bases lay in between. This CDR3 spans 11 amino acids. The CDR3 loop reads CASGRYYEQYF. In nucleotides, the CDR3 is TGTGCCAGCGGGAGATATTACGAGCAGTACTTC.

The chain combines TRBV7-9 with TRBJ2-3; 8 positions match TRBD2. CDR3 size: 18 residues. The V gene's germline CDR1 is SEHNR and CDR2 FQNEAQ (reference sequence). V shed 5 bases and J 3 bases; nucleotides not matched to a gene: 16. The CDR3 coding sequence is TGTGCCAGCAGCGAGGACCAGCGGGAGCCCCCATTAACAGATACGCAGTATTTT. Amino acids: CASSEDQREPPLTDTQYF.